The 6 T cell receptor beta chains in this list originate from one sample, sequenced in a study of blood T cells in healthy people across ages. Combining a sample-barcoded 5' primer with a J-beta primer mix, a second PCR ran for roughly 7 to 12 cycles. One entry per CDR3 protein results from TCRdb running MiXCR on the 5' RACE reads. This sample has approximately 800,000 distinct CDR3 sequences; under 80% occur once, and the top ten carry around 30%. Sequencing was carried out using blood. Source of these receptors: a man under 40 in good health.

In its sample, this clonotype was seen once. J is TRBJ2-3 and V is TRBV29-1, with a possible D match to TRBD2 (5 bases). V was trimmed by 6 bases and J by 4 bases, leaving 17 bases between them. The length of the CDR3 is 14 residues. Germline CDR1 SQVTM, CDR2 ANQGSEA. The chain's CDR3 is CSVARANRADTQYF. The DNA of the CDR3 is TGCAGCGTGGCGCGGGCAAATCGGGCAGATACGCAGTATTTT.

The chain combines TRBV7-2 with TRBJ1-1; 7 nucleotides match TRBD1. The CDR3 loop spans 17 amino acids. In germline, CDR1 is SGHTA, CDR2 FQGNSA. J was trimmed by 3 bases and V by 1 base; bases with no gene match: 11. The DNA for the CDR3 is TGTGCCAGCAGCTTAGTATCAGGGGGAGGTTTCGACACTGAAGCTTTCTTT. This codes for CASSLVSGGGFDTEAFF.

The CDR3 coding sequence is TGCAGTGCCAGGACAGGGGAGAATGGCTACACCTTC. It encodes CSARTGENGYTF. The rearrangement links TRBV20-1 to TRBJ1-2, with TRBD1 matching over 9 bases. CDR3 length equals 12 residues. J lost 6 bases, V lost 6 bases, and 5 bases had no gene match. Germline V lookup: CDR1 DFQATT, CDR2 SNEGSKA (reference sequence).

The chain employs TRBV9 and TRBJ1-4; 8 bases match TRBD1. Trimming at V came to 3 bases and at J to 6 bases, leaving 4 bases not matched to a gene. The CDR3 runs 14 residues. CDR1 SGDLS and CDR2 YYNGEE come from the germline V gene. This CDR3 is CASSGDRPYEKLFF. The CDR3 bases are TGTGCCAGCAGCGGGGACAGGCCCTATGAAAAACTGTTTTTT.

This clonotype appeared a few times. This chain uses TRBV12-3 or TRBV12-4 with TRBJ2-5, with unresolved D. Trimming removed 6 bases from V and 5 bases from J, with 7 bases in between. The CDR3 sequence is 11 residues long. CDR3 DNA sequence: TGTGCCAGCAGGGCCGGGGAGACCCAGTACTTC. Protein: CASRAGETQYF.

This clonotype was picked up a small number of times. V usage is TRBV5-1 and J usage is TRBJ2-7, with D tentatively TRBD2 (5 bases). The J call is in doubt because the DNA end fits TRBJ2-5 better. From germline, CDR1 is SGHRS and CDR2 YFSETQ. The CDR3 has 15 residues. CDR3 residues: CASSPSAGSAETQYF. The DNA of the CDR3 is TGCGCCAGCAGTCCTTCTGCGGGTTCAGCGGAGACCCAGTACTTC.